This TCR beta chain derives from a study of T-cell memory formation after mild COVID-19. TCRdb reprocessed the 5' RACE reads via MiXCR and lists one record per CDR3 protein. The table lists about 340,000 distinct CDR3 sequences, under 25% of them singletons. The CDR3 runs 14 residues. CDR1 and CDR2 from the germline V gene are DFQATT and SNEGSKA (reference sequence). Unmatched junction bases numbered 13, after V lost 5 bases and J lost 7 bases. This clonotype has more than one count but fewer than ten. V is TRBV20-1 and J is TRBJ1-1; 7 nucleotides line up with TRBD1. Specimen: PBMCs or a T cell subset sorted from them (not recorded which). The receptor was derived from an adult woman who had mild COVID-19 (a few samples of this study predate the infection). Cell type and time point are not known. In nucleotides, the CDR3 is TGCAGTGCTGCGAAATCGGCAGGGGGTGATGAAGCTTTCTTT. Amino acids: CSAAKSAGGDEAFF.